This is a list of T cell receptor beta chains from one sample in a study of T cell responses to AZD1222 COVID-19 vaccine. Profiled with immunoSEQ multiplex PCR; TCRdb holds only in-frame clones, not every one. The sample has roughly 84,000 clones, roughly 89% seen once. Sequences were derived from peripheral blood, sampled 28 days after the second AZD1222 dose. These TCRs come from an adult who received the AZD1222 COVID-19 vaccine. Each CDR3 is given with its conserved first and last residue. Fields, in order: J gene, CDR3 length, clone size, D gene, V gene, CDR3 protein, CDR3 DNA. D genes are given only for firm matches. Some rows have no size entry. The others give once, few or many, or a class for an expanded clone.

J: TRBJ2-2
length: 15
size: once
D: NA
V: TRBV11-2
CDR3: CASSPSRLNTGELFF
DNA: TGTGCCAGCAGCCCGTCTCGGTTGAACACCGGGGAGCTGTTTTTT

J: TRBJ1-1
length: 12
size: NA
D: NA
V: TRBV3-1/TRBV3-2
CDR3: CASSQGGSEAFF
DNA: TGTGCCAGCAGCCAAGGGGGATCTGAAGCTTTCTTT

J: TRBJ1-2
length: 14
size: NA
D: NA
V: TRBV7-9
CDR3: CASSLGGAGYGYTF
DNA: TGTGCCAGCAGCTTAGGTGGTGCCGGCTATGGCTACACCTTC

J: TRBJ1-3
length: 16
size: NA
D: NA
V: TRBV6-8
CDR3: CASSYNGGAVRNTIYF
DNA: TGTGCCAGCAGCTACAATGGGGGGGCAGTTAGAAACACCATATATTTT

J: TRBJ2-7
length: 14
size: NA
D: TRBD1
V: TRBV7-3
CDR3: CASSRDRGLDEQYF
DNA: TGTGCCAGCAGCCGGGACAGGGGTCTGGACGAGCAGTACTTC

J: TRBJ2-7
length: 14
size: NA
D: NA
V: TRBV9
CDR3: CASSVVSRGGEQYF
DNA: TGTGCCAGCAGCGTAGTTAGCAGGGGTGGCGAGCAGTACTTC

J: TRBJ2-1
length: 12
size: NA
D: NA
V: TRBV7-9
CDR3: CASSRTTGEQFF
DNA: TGTGCCAGCAGCCGAACAACGGGTGAGCAGTTCTTC

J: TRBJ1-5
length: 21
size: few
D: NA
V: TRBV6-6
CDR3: CASSLRRYMNNEGGARQPQHF
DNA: TGTGCCAGCAGTCTAAGGAGGTATATGAACAACGAGGGGGGAGCTAGGCAGCCCCAGCATTTT

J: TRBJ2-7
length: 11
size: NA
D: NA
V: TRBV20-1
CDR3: CSATGPYEQYF
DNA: TGCAGTGCCACCGGACCCTACGAGCAGTACTTC

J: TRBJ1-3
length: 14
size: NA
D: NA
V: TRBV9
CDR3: CASAAGAAGNTIYF
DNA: TGTGCCAGCGCTGCGGGGGCTGCTGGAAACACCATATATTTT

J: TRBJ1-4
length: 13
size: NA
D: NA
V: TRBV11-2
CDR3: CASSLGQGEKLFF
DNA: TGTGCCAGCAGCTTAGGGCAAGGTGAAAAACTGTTTTTT

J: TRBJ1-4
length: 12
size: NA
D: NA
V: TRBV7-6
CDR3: CASSLQGEKLFF
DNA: TGTGCCAGCAGCTTACAAGGGGAAAAACTGTTTTTT

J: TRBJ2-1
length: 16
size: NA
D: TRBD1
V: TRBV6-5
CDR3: CASSYDPTGPFNEQFF
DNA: TGTGCCAGCAGTTACGACCCGACAGGGCCCTTCAATGAGCAGTTCTTC

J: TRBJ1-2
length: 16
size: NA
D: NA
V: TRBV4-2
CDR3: CASSQSDGPLGYGYTF
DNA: TGTGCCAGCAGCCAATCCGACGGGCCCTTGGGATATGGCTACACCTTC

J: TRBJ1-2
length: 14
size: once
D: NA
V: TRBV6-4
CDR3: CASSAGDGNYGYTF
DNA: TGTGCCAGCAGTGCCGGGGACGGAAACTATGGCTACACCTTC

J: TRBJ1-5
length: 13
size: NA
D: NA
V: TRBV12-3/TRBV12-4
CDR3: CASSGTGRQPRHF
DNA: TGTGCCAGCTCAGGGACCGGACGTCAACCCCGGCATTTT

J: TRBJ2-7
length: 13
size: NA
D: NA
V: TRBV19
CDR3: CASSMVSTYEQYF
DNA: TGTGCCAGTAGTATGGTCAGTACCTACGAGCAGTACTTC

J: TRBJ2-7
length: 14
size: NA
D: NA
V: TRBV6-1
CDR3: CASSDWGEVYEQYF
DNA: TGTGCCAGCAGTGATTGGGGAGAAGTGTACGAGCAGTACTTC

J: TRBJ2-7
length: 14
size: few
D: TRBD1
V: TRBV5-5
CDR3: CASRGTVDSYEQYF
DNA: TGTGCCAGCAGAGGGACAGTTGACTCCTACGAGCAGTACTTC

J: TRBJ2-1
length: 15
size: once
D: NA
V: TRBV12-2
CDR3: CASRLGPRGHNEQFF
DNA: TGTGCAAGTCGCTTAGGACCCAGGGGACACAATGAGCAGTTCTTC

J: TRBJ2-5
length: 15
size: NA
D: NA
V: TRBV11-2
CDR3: CASSLGGASRETQYF
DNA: TGTGCCAGCAGCTTAGGGGGGGCTAGCAGGGAGACCCAGTACTTC

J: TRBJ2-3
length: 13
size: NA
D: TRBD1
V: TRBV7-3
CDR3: CASSSGMGQGKYF
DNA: TGTGCCAGCAGTTCTGGTATGGGACAGGGCAAATATTTT

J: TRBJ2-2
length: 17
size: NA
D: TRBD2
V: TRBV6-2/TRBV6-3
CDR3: CASSPRGSGVNTGELFF
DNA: TGTGCCAGCAGTCCCAGGGGTAGCGGGGTGAACACCGGGGAGCTGTTTTTT

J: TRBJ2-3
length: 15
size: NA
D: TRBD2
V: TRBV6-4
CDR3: CASSVAGGQADTQYF
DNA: TGTGCCAGCAGTGTGGCGGGGGGGCAGGCAGATACGCAGTATTTT

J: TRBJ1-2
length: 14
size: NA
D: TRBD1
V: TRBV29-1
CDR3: CSAGQGEGSSGYTF
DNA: TGCAGCGCCGGACAGGGAGAGGGGTCTTCAGGCTACACCTTC

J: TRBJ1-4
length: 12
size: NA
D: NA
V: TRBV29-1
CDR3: CSVASGDEKLFF
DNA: TGCAGCGTTGCTTCAGGGGATGAAAAACTGTTTTTT

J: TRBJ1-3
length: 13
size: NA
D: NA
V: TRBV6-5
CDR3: CASREGWGNTIYF
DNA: TGTGCCAGCAGGGAGGGTTGGGGAAACACCATATATTTT

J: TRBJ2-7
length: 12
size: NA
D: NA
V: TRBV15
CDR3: CATSRDRGEQYF
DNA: TGTGCCACCAGCAGAGATCGTGGGGAGCAGTACTTC

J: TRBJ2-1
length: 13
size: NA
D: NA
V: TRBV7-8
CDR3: CASSPTAWGEQFF
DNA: TGTGCCAGCAGCCCAACAGCTTGGGGTGAGCAGTTCTTC

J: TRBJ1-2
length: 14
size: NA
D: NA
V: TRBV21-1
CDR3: CASSKGGQPYGYTF
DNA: TGTGCCAGCAGCAAAGGGGGACAGCCCTATGGCTACACCTTC

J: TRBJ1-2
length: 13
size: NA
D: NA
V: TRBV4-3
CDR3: CASSQDRAGGYTF
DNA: TGCGCCAGCAGCCAAGACAGGGCGGGCGGCTACACCTTC

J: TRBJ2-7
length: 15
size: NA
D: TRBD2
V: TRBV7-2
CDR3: CASSPSGGPLLKQYF
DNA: TGTGCCAGCAGCCCTAGCGGGGGGCCCCTTTTGAAGCAGTACTTC

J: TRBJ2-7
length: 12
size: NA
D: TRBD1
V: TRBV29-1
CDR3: CSVADRAYEQYF
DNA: TGCAGCGTTGCGGACAGGGCCTACGAGCAGTACTTC

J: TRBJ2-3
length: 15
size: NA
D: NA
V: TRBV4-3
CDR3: CASSQDFPRGDTQYF
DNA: TGCGCCAGCAGCCAAGATTTTCCTAGAGGTGATACGCAGTATTTT

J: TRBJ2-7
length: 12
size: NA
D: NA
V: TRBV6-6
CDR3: CASGSGVGMQYF
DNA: TGTGCCAGCGGGTCGGGTGTGGGGATGCAGTACTTC

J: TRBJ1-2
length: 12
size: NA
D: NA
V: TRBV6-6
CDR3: CASSVRGYGYTF
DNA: TGTGCCAGCAGCGTTCGAGGGTATGGCTACACCTTC

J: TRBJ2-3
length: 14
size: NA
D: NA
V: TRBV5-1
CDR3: CASSVGPSTDTQYF
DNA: TGCGCCAGCAGCGTGGGACCGTCGACAGATACGCAGTATTTT

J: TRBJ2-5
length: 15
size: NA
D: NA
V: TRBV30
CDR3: CAWSVSGDLQETQYF
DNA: TGTGCCTGGAGTGTATCAGGGGATCTACAAGAGACCCAGTACTTC

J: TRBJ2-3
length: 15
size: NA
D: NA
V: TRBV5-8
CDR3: CASSLEGRSTDTQYF
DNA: TGTGCCAGCAGCCTGGAGGGACGTAGCACAGATACGCAGTATTTT

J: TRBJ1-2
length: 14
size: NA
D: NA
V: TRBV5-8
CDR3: CASSSLAVNYGYTF
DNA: TGTGCCAGCAGCTCCCTGGCCGTGAACTATGGCTACACCTTC

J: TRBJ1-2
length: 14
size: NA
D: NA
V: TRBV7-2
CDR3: CASSPQGFRYGYTF
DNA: TGTGCCAGCAGCCCACAGGGATTCCGGTATGGCTACACCTTC

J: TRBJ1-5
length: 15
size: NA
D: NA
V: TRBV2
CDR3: CASNPGGGSNQPQHF
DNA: TGTGCCAGCAACCCCGGCGGAGGTAGCAATCAGCCCCAGCATTTT

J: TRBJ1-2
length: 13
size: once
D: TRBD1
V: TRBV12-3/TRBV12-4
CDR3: CASSFTGGEGYTF
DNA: TGTGCCAGCAGTTTCACAGGGGGCGAGGGCTACACCTTC

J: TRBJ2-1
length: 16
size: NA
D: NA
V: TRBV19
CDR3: CASSMGGFKVYNEQFF
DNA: TGTGCCAGTAGTATGGGGGGATTCAAGGTCTACAATGAGCAGTTCTTC

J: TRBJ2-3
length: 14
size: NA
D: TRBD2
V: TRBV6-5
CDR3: CASGAGGGTDTQYF
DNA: TGTGCCAGCGGGGCGGGGGGTGGCACAGATACGCAGTATTTT

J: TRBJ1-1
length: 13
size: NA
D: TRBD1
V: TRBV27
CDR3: CASGRQGSTEAFF
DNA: TGTGCCAGCGGAAGACAGGGAAGCACTGAAGCTTTCTTT

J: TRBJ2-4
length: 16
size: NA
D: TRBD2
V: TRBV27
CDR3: CASSPRTSGGFNIQYF
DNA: TGTGCCAGCAGTCCCCGGACTAGCGGGGGCTTTAACATTCAGTACTTC

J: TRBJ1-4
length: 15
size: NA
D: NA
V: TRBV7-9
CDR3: CASSLLDRSNEKLFF
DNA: TGTGCCAGCAGCTTGCTCGACAGATCCAATGAAAAACTGTTTTTT

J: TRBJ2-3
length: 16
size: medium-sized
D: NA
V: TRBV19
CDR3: CASTPESGSMKDTQYF
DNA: TGTGCCAGTACCCCTGAGTCAGGGAGCATGAAGGATACGCAGTATTTT

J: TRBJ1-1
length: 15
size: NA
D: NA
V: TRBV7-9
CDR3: CASSLAMGSNTEAFF
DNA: TGTGCCAGCAGCTTAGCAATGGGATCGAACACTGAAGCTTTCTTT

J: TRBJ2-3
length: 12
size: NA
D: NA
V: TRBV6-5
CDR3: CASSRSTDTQYF
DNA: TGTGCCAGCAGCCGGAGCACAGATACGCAGTATTTT

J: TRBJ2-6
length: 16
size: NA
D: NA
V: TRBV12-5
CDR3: CASGLVHPSGANVLTF
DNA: TGTGCTAGTGGTTTGGTACATCCCTCTGGGGCCAACGTCCTGACTTTC

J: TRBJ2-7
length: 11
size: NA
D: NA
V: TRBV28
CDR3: CASAYRAEQYF
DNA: TGTGCCAGCGCCTACAGGGCCGAGCAGTACTTC

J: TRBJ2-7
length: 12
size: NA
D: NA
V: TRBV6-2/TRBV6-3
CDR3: CASSQDLYEQYF
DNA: TGTGCCAGCAGTCAGGACCTTTACGAGCAGTACTTC

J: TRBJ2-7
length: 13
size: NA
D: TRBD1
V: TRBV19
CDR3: CASSMTGGYEQYF
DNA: TGTGCCAGTAGTATGACAGGGGGATACGAGCAGTACTTC

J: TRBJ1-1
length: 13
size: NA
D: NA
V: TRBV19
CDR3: CASSIARNTEAFF
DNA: TGTGCCAGTAGTATAGCGAGGAACACTGAAGCTTTCTTT

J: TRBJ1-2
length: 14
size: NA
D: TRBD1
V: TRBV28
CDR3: CASTSGQGVNGYTF
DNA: TGTGCCAGTACCTCGGGACAGGGGGTCAATGGCTACACCTTC

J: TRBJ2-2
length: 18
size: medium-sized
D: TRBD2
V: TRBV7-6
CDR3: CASSHVTGGWGWPGELFF
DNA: TGTGCCAGCAGCCACGTGACGGGGGGTTGGGGCTGGCCCGGGGAGCTGTTTTTT

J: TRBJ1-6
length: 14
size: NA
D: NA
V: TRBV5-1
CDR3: CASSFGTENSPLHF
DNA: TGCGCCAGCAGCTTCGGGACTGAGAATTCACCCCTCCACTTT

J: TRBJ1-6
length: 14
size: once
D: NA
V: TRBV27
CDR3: CASSTDRLNSPLHF
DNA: TGTGCCAGCTCAACGGACAGACTTAATTCACCCCTCCACTTT